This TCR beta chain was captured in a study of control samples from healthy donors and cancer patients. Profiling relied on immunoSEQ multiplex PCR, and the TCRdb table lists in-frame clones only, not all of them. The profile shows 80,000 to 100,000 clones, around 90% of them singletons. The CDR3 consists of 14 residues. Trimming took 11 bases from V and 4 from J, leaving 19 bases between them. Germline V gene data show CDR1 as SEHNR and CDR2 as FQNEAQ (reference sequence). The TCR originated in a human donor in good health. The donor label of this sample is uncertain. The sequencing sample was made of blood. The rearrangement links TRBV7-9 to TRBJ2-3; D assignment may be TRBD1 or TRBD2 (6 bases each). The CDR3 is CAGSSPGAPDTQYF. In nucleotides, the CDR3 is TGTGCCGGTAGCTCTCCGGGGGCCCCAGATACGCAGTATTTT.